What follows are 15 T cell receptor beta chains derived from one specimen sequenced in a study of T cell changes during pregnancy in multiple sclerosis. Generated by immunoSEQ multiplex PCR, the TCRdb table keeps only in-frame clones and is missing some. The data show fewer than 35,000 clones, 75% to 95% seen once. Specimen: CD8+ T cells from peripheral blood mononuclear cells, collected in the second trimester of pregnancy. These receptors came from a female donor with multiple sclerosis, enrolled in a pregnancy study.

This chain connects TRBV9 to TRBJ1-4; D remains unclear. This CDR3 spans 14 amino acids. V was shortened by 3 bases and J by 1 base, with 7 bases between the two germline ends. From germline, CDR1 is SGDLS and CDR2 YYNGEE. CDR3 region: CASSATGTNEKLFF. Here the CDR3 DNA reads TGTGCCAGCAGCGCTACGGGAACTAATGAAAAACTGTTTTTT.

Here the CDR3 DNA reads TGCGCCAGCAGCTTGGATCAGGTCCAGCAGTACTTC. Translation: CASSLDQVQQYF. This chain joins TRBV5-1 and TRBJ2-7, with D unclear. In germline, CDR1 is SGHRS, CDR2 YFSETQ. CDR3 length equals 12 residues. Deletions cut 0 bases from V and 8 bases from J, with 9 bases between.

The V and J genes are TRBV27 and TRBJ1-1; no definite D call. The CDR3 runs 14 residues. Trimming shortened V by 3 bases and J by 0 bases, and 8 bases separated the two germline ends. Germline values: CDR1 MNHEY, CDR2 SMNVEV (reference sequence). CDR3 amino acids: CASSFDFMNTEAFF. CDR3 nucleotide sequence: TGTGCCAGCAGTTTTGACTTCATGAACACTGAAGCTTTCTTT.

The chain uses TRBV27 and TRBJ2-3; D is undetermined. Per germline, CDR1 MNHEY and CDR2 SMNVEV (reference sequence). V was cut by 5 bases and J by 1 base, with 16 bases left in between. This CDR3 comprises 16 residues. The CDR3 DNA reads TGTGCCAGCAGTAAGCTGACTTACCGAGGCACAGATACGCAGTATTTT. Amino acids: CASSKLTYRGTDTQYF.

Here the CDR3 reads CASSVVQGRDTEAFF. The CDR3 DNA reads as TGTGCCAGCAGCGTAGTACAGGGCCGAGACACTGAAGCTTTCTTT. The V call is TRBV9, the J call TRBJ1-1, with D perhaps matching TRBD1 (6 bases). V lost 0 bases, J lost 3 bases, and 12 bases lay in between. CDR3 length: 15 amino acids. Germline CDR1 reads SGDLS; CDR2 reads YYNGEE.

For the CDR3, the DNA is TGCGCCAGCAGCCAAGATCTGGGGGGGTACCCAACTGGGGAGCAGTTCTTC. Protein: CASSQDLGGYPTGEQFF. The chain has TRBV4-3 and TRBJ2-1, with 7 bases aligning to TRBD2. CDR1 is LGHNA and CDR2 is YSLEER in the germline V gene. The CDR3 is 17 amino acids. The J segment lost 10 bases and the V segment lost 0 bases, leaving 15 bases of the junction unmatched.

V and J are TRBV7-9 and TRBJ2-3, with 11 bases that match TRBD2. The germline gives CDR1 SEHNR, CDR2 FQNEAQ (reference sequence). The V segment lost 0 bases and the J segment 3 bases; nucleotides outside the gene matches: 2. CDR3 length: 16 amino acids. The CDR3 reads CASSLATSGVTDTQYF. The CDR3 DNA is TGTGCCAGCAGCTTAGCGACTAGCGGGGTGACAGATACGCAGTATTTT.

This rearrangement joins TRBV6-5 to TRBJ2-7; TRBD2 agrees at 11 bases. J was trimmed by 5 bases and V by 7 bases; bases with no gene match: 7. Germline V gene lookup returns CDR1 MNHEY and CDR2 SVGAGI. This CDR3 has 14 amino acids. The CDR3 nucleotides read TGTGCCAGCACCCTAGCGGGAGGTGGGAACGAGCAGTACTTC. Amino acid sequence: CASTLAGGGNEQYF.

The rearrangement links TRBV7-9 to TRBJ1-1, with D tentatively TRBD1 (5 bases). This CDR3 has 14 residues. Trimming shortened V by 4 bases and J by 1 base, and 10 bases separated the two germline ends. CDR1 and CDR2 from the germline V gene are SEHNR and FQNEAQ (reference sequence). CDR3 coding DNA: TGTGCCAGCAGCTCCGGGGGAACGAACACTGAAGCTTTCTTT. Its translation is CASSSGGTNTEAFF.

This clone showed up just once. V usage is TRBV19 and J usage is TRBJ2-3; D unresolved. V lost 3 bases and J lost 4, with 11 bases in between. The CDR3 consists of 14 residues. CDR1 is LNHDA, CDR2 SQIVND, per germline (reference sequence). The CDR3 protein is CASSIRGLPDTQYF. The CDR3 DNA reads TGTGCCAGTAGTATTCGAGGATTGCCAGATACGCAGTATTTT. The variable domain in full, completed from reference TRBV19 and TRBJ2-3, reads DGGITQSPKYLFRKEGQNVTLSCEQNLNHDAMYWYRQDPGQGLRLIYYSQIVNDFQKGDIAEGYSVSREKKESFPLTVTSAQKNPTAFYLCASSIRGLPDTQYFGPGTRLTVL.

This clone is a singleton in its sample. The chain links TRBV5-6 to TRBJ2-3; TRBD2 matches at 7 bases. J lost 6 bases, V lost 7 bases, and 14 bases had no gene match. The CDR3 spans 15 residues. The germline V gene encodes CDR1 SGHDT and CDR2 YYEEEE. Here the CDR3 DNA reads TGTGCCAGCTACGGGAGGCGGGAGCCAGAGGATACGCAGTATTTT. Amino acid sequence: CASYGRREPEDTQYF.

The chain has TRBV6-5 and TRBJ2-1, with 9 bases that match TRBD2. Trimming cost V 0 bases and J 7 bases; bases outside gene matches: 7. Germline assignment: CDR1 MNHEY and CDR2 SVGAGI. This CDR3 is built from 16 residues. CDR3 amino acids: CASSYSSSGRWNEQFF. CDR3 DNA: TGTGCCAGCAGTTACTCTTCCAGCGGGAGGTGGAATGAGCAGTTCTTC.

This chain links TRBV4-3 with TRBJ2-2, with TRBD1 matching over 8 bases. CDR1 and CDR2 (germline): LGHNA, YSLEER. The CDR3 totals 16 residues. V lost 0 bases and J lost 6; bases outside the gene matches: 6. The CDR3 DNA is TGCGCCAGCAGCCAAGATGCTCAGGGGGCGCCCGGGGAGCTGTTTTTT. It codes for CASSQDAQGAPGELFF.

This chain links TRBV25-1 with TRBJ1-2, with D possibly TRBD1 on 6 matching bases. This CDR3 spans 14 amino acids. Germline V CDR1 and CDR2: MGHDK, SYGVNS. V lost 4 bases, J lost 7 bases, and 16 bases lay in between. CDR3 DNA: TGTGCCAGCAGTGTGACAGGAGGTTTCGTTGGCTACACCTTC. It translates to CASSVTGGFVGYTF.

The CDR3, as DNA: TGTGCCAGCAGTTTATCCGGGAACGAGCAGTACTTC. Translation: CASSLSGNEQYF. V usage is TRBV27 and J usage is TRBJ2-7; a weak D match, TRBD2 (5 bases). Per the germline V gene, CDR1 is MNHEY and CDR2 is SMNVEV (reference sequence). V was pared by 0 bases and J by 5 bases, with 5 bases between. The CDR3 is 12 residues long.